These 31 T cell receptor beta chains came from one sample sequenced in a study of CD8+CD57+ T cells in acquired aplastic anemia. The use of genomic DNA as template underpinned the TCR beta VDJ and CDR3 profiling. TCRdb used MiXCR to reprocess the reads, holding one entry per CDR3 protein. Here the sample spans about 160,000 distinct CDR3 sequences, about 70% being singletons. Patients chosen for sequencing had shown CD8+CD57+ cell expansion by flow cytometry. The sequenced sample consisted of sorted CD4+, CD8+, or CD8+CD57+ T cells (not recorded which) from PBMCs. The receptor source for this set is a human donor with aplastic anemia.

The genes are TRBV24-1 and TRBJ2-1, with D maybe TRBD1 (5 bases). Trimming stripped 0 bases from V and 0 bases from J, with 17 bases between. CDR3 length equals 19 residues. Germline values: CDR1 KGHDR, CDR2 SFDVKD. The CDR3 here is CATSDLRPQGLGSYNEQFF. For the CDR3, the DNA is TGTGCCACCAGTGATTTGCGCCCCCAGGGCCTGGGCTCCTACAATGAGCAGTTCTTC.

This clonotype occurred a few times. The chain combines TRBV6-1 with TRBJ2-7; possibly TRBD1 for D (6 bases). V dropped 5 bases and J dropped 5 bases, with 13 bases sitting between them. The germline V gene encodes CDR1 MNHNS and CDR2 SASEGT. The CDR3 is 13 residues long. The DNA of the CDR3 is TGTGCCAGCAGTACGTACAGGGTCCACGAGCAGTACTTC. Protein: CASSTYRVHEQYF.

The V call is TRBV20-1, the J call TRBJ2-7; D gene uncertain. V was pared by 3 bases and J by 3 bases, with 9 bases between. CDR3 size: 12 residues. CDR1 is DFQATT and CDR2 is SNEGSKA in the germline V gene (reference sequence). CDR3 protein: CSASLQNYEQYF. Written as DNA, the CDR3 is TGCAGTGCTAGTCTCCAGAACTACGAGCAGTACTTC.

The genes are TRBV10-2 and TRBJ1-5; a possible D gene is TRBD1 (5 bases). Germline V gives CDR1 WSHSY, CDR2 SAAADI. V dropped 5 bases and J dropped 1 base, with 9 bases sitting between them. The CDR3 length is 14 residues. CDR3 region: CASSWDVSNQPQHF. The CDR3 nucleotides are TGCGCCAGCAGTTGGGACGTCAGCAATCAGCCCCAGCATTTT.

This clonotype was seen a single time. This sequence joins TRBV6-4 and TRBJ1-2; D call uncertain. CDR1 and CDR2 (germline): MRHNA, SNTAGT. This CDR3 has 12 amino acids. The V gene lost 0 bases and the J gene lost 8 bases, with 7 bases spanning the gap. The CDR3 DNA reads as TGTGCCAGCAGTGACTCAGGAGTCGGCTACACCTTC. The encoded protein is CASSDSGVGYTF.

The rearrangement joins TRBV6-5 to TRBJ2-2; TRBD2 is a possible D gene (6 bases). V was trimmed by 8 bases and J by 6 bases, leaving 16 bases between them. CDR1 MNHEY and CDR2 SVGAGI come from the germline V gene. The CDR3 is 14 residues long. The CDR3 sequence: CASGEPGEAGELFF. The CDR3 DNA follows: TGTGCCAGCGGTGAGCCGGGGGAAGCCGGGGAGCTGTTTTTT.

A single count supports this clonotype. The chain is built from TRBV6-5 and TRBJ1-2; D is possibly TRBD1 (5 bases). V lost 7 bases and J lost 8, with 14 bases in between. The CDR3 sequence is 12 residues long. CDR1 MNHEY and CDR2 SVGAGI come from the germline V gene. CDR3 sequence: CASTTGGGGYTF. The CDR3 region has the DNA TGTGCCAGCACCACAGGTGGTGGGGGCTACACCTTC.

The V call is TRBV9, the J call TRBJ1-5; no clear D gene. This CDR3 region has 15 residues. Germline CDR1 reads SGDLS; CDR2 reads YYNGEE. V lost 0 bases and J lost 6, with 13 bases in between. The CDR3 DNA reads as TGTGCCAGCAGCGTAGACCCAGGTGGGCGTCAGCCCCAGCATTTT. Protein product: CASSVDPGGRQPQHF.

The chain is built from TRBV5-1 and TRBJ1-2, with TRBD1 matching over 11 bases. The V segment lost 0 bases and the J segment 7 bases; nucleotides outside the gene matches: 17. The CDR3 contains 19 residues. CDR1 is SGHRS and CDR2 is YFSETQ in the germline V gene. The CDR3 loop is CASSLVIGPGQGASGGYTF. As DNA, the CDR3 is TGCGCCAGCAGCTTGGTGATCGGTCCTGGACAGGGGGCTTCCGGTGGCTACACCTTC.

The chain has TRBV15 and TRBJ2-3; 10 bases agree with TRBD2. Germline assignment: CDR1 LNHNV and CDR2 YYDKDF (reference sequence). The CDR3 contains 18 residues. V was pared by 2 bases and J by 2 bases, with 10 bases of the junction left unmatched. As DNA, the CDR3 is TGTGCCACCAGCAGAAAGATCTCCGGGACTAGCGACACAGATACGCAGTATTTT. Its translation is CATSRKISGTSDTDTQYF.

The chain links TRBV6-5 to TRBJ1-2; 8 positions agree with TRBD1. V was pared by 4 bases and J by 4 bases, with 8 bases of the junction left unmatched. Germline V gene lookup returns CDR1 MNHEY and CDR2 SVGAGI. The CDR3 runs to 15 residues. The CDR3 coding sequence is TGTGCCAGCAGTTTACAGACAGGGGCGATCTATGGCTACACCTTC. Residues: CASSLQTGAIYGYTF.

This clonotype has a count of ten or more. The CDR3 loop is CASSEDPDRPLTNYGYTF. Written as DNA, the CDR3 is TGTGCCAGCAGTGAAGATCCGGACAGGCCCCTCACTAACTATGGCTACACCTTC. V is TRBV6-1 and J is TRBJ1-2; 7 nucleotides align to TRBD1. There are 18 residues in the CDR3. With V trimmed by 1 base and J by 0 bases, 11 bases remained unmatched. CDR1 is MNHNS, CDR2 SASEGT, per germline.

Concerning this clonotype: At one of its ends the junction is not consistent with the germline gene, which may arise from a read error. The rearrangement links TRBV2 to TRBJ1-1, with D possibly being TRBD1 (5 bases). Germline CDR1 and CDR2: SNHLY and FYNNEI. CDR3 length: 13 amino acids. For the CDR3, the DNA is TGTGCCAGCAGTGAAGGGAGGGGAGTTGAAGGTTTCTTT. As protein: CASSEGRGVEGFF.

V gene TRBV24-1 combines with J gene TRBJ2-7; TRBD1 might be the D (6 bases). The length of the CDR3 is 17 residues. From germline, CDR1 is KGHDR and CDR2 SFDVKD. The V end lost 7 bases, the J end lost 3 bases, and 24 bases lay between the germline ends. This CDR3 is CATSRDHYQGPNYEQYF. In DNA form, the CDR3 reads TGTGCCACCAGCCGGGACCATTATCAGGGGCCAAACTACGAGCAGTACTTC.

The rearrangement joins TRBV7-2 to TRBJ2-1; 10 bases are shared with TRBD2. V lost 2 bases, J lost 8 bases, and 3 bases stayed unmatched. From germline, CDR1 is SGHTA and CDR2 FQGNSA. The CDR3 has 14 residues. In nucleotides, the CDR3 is TGTGCCAGCAGCTTACTAGCGGGAGTCGATGAGCAGTTCTTC. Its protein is CASSLLAGVDEQFF. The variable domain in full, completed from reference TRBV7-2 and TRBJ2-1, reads GAGVSQSPSNKVTEKGKDVELRCDPISGHTALYWYRQSLGQGLEFLIYFQGNSAPDKSGLPSDRFSAERTGGSVSTLTIQRTQQEDSAVYLCASSLLAGVDEQFFGPGTRLTVL.

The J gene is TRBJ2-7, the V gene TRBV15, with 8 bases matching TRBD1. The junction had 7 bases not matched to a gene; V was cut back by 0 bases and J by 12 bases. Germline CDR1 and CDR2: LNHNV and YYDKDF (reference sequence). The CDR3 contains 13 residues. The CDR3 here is CATSRDLWDRPYF. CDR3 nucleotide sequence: TGTGCCACCAGCAGAGATCTTTGGGACAGGCCGTACTTC.

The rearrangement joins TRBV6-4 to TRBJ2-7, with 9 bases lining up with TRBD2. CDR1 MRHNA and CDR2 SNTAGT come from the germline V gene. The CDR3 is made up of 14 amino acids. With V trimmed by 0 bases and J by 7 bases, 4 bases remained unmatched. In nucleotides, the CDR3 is TGTGCCAGCAGTGACTCGGCGGGGGGGCGGGAGCAGTACTTC. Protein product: CASSDSAGGREQYF.

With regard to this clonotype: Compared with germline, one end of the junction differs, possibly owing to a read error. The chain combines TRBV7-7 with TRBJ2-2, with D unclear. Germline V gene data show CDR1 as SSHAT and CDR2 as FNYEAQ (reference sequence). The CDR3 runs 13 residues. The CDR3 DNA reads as TGTGCTAGCAGCCCGAGTAACCCCGGGGAGCTGTTTTTT. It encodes CASSPSNPGELFF.

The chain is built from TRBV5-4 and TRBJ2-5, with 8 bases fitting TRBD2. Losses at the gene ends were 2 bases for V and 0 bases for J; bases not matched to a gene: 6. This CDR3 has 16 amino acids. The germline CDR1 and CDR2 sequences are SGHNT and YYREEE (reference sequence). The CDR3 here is CASSFGGRGDQETQYF. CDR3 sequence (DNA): TGTGCCAGCAGCTTTGGGGGGCGGGGGGACCAAGAGACCCAGTACTTC. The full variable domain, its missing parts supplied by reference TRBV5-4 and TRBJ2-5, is ETGVTQSPTHLIKTRGQQVTLRCSSQSGHNTVSWYQQALGQGPQFIFQYYREEENGRGNFPPRFSGLQFPNYSSELNVNALELDDSALYLCASSFGGRGDQETQYFGPGTRLLVL.

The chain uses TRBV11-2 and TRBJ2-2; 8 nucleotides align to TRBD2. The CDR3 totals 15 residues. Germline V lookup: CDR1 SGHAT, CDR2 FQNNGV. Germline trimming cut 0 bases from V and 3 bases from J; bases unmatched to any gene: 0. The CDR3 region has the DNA TGTGCCAGCAGCTTAGAAGCGGGAGACACCGGGGAGCTGTTTTTT. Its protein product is CASSLEAGDTGELFF. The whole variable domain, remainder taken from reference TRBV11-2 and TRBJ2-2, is EAGVAQSPRYKIIEKRQSVAFWCNPISGHATLYWYQQILGQGPKLLIQFQNNGVVDDSQLPKDRFSAERLKGVDSTLKIQPAKLEDSAVYLCASSLEAGDTGELFFGEGSRLTVL.

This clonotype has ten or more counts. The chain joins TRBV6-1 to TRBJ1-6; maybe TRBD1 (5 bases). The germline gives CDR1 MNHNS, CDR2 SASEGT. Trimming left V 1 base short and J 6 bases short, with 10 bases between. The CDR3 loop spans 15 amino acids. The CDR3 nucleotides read TGTGCCAGCAGTGAAGTCTCCGGGGCTAATTCACCCCTCCACTTT. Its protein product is CASSEVSGANSPLHF.

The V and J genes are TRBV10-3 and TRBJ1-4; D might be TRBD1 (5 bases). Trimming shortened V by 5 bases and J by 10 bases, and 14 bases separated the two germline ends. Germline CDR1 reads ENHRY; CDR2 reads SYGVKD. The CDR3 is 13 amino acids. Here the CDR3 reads CAISNGGDGKLFF. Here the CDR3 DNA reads TGTGCCATCAGTAACGGGGGGGATGGAAAACTGTTTTTT.

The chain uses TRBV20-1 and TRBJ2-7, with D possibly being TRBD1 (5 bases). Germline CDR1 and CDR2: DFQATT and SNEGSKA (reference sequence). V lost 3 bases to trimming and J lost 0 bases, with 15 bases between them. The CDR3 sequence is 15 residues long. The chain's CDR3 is CSASRSRVSSYEQYF. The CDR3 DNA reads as TGCAGTGCTAGCCGGAGCAGGGTCAGCTCCTACGAGCAGTACTTC.

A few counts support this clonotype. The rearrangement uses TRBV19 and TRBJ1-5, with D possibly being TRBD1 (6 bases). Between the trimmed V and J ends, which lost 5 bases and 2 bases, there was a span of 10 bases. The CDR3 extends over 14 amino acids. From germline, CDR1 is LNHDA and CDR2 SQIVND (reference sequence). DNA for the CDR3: TGTGCCAGTAGTCCGGGACAAGGCAATCAGCCCCAGCATTTT. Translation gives CASSPGQGNQPQHF.

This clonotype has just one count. In DNA, the CDR3 is TGTGCCTCCCGACAGTATGGCTACACCTTC. Amino acid sequence: CASRQYGYTF. V usage is TRBV6-6 and J usage is TRBJ1-2, with D tentatively TRBD1 (5 bases). Trimming removed 11 bases at V and 5 bases at J, with 9 bases between. In germline, CDR1 is MNHNY, CDR2 SVGAGI (reference sequence). This CDR3 is built from 10 residues.

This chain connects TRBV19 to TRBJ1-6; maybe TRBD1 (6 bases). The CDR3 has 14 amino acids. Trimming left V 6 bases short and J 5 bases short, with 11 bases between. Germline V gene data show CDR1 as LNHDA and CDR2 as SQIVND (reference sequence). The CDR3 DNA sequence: TGTGCCAGTAGGACGGACAGCAATAATTCACCCCTCCACTTT. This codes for CASRTDSNNSPLHF. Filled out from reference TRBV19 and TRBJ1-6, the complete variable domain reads DGGITQSPKYLFRKEGQNVTLSCEQNLNHDAMYWYRQDPGQGLRLIYYSQIVNDFQKGDIAEGYSVSREKKESFPLTVTSAQKNPTAFYLCASRTDSNNSPLHFGNGTRLTVT.

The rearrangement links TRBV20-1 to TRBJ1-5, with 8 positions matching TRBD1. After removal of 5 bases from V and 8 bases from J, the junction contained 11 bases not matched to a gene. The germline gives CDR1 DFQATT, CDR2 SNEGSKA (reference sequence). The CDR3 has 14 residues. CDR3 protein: CSAPARTGNEPQHF. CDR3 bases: TGCAGTGCTCCCGCCCGGACAGGGAACGAGCCCCAGCATTTT.

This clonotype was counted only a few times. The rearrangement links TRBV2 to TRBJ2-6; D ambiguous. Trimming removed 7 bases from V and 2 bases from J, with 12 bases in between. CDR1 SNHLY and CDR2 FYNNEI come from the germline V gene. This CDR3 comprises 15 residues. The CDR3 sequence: CASKPERTGANVLTF. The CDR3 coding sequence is TGTGCCAGCAAACCCGAGCGAACTGGGGCCAACGTCCTGACTTTC.

The CDR3 reads CASSDLYSNQPQHF. The DNA for the CDR3 is TGTGCCAGCAGTGATCTTTATAGCAATCAGCCCCAGCATTTT. This chain connects TRBV2 to TRBJ1-5; D is uncertain. The V end lost 3 bases, the J end lost 0 bases, and 6 bases lay between the germline ends. Per the germline V gene, CDR1 is SNHLY and CDR2 is FYNNEI. The CDR3 spans 14 residues.

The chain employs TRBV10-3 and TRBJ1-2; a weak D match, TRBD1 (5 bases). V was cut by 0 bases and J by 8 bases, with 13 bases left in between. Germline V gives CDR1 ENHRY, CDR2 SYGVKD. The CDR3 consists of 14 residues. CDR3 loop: CAISESGSGGGYTF. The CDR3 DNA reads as TGTGCCATCAGTGAGTCGGGTTCTGGGGGAGGCTACACCTTC.

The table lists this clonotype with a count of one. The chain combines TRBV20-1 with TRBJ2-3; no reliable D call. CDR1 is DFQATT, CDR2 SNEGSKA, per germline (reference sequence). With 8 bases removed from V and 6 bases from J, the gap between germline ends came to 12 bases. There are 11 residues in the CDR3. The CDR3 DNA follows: TGCAGTCTGGACCGCTTGGATACGCAGTATTTT. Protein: CSLDRLDTQYF.